This T cell receptor beta chain derives from a study of blood T cell repertoires in COVID-19. Study at large: The samples span acute and convalescent COVID-19 from the United States, Italy and Spain. The cDNA or gDNA used as material had been derived from T cells, B-cell-depleted T cells, or PBMCs.

In the study's own analysis: Amplification from reference gene primers served as the basis for estimated nucleated cell counts. Assay: immunoSEQ multiplex PCR; the TCRdb copy retains only in-frame clones and omits some. V and J calls and clone size are as listed in that table; D and trimming were resolved from the DNA. The sample holds fewer than 250,000 clones, around 90% seen once. The CDR3 spans 15 residues. V lost 8 bases, J lost 1 base, and 6 bases stayed unmatched. From germline, CDR1 is LNHDA and CDR2 SQIVND (reference sequence). Enrolled during active infection, Seattle patients were then followed longitudinally.

Sequencing used peripheral blood. This rearrangement joins TRBV19 to TRBJ1-5; 9 bases are a match to TRBD1. The clonotype originates from a young man with COVID-19, enrolled during active disease. CDR3 nucleotides: TGTGCCAGTGGGGGGACAGGGAACAGCAATCAGCCCCAGCATTTT. This codes for CASGGTGNSNQPQHF. The whole variable domain, remainder taken from reference TRBV19 and TRBJ1-5, is DGGITQSPKYLFRKEGQNVTLSCEQNLNHDAMYWYRQDPGQGLRLIYYSQIVNDFQKGDIAEGYSVSREKKESFPLTVTSAQKNPTAFYLCASGGTGNSNQPQHFGDGTRLSIL.